The clone carrying this T cell receptor beta chain is a singleton in its sample. Clones were read by immunoSEQ multiplex PCR, and TCRdb kept only the in-frame ones, dropping some. The table shows around 200,000 clones, with 90% to 95% occurring only once. The CDR3 length is 16 residues. In germline, CDR1 is MNHEY, CDR2 SMNVEV (reference sequence). Losses at the gene ends were 5 bases for V and 8 bases for J; bases not matched to a gene: 12. This sample stems from a study of T cell responses to AZD1222 COVID-19 vaccine. The V gene is TRBV27, the J gene TRBJ2-1; 10 nucleotides align to TRBD2. Sequences were derived from peripheral blood, sampled 28 days after the second AZD1222 dose. The clonotype comes from an adult who received the AZD1222 COVID-19 vaccine. In DNA form, the CDR3 reads TGTGCCAGCAGTGCCTATAGCGGGGGGTCGAACTATGAGCAGTTCTTC. This translates into CASSAYSGGSNYEQFF.